This T cell receptor (beta chain) was identified in a study of shared clonotypes between healthy human individuals. Study in general: Researchers assigned three CD4 naive, three CD4 memory, two CD8 naive and one CD8 memory plate to each donor.

CDR1 is KGHSH and CDR2 is LQKENI in the germline V gene. Between the trimmed V and J ends, which lost 0 bases and 6 bases, there was a span of 12 bases. The CDR3 totals 15 residues. Profiled with immunoSEQ multiplex PCR; TCRdb holds only in-frame clones, not every one. This sample carries 850,000 to 1,200,000 clones, around 74% of them seen once, and the ten largest clones take approximately 1.5%. The clonotype was recovered from a man aged 18 to 30 in good health. V usage is TRBV18 and J usage is TRBJ2-1; TRBD2 is a possible D gene (5 bases). What was sequenced was memory CD4+ T cells sorted from blood. Subset described: CD45RA-negative fraction. This CDR3 reads CASSPPNGNLNEQFF. CDR3 coding DNA: TGTGCCAGCTCACCACCGAACGGGAATCTCAATGAGCAGTTCTTC.